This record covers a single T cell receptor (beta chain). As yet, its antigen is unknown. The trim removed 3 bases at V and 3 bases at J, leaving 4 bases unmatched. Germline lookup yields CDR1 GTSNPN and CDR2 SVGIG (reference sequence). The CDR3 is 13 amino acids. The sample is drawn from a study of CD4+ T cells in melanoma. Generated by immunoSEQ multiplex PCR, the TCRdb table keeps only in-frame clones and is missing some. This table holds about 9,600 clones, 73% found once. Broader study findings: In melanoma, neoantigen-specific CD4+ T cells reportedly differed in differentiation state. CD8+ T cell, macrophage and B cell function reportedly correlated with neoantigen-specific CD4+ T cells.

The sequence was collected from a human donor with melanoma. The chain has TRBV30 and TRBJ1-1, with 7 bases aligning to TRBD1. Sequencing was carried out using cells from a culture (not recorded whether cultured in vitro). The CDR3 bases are TGTGCCTGGAGGGACAGGCGATACACTGAAGCTTTCTTT. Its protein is CAWRDRRYTEAFF.